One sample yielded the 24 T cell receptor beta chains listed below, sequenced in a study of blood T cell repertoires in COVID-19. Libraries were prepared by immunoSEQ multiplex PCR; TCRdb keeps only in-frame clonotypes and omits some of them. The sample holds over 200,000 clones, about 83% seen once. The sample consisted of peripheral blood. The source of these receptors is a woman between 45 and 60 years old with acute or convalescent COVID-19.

In nucleotides, the CDR3 is TGTGCCAGCAGTGAGGGCAGGGGCTATGGCTACACCTTC. Amino acid sequence: CASSEGRGYGYTF. V is TRBV2 and J is TRBJ1-2, with TRBD1 as a possible D gene (6 bases). The CDR3 contains 13 residues. Trimming removed 3 bases at V and 4 bases at J, with 9 bases between. Germline V gene lookup returns CDR1 SNHLY and CDR2 FYNNEI.

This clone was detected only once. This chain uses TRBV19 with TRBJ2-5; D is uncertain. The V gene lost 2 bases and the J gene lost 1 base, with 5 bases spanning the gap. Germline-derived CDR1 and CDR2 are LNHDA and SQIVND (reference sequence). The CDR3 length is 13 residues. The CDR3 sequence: CASSIPGQETQYF. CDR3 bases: TGTGCCAGTAGTATACCGGGCCAAGAGACCCAGTACTTC.

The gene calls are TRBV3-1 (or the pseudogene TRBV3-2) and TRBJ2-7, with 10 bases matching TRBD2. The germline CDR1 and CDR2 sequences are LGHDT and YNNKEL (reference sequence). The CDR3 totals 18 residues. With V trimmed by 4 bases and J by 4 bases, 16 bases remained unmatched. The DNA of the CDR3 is TGTGCCAGCAGCCCACGGGGGTTAGCGGGAGGATCACCTTACGAGCAGTACTTC. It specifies CASSPRGLAGGSPYEQYF.

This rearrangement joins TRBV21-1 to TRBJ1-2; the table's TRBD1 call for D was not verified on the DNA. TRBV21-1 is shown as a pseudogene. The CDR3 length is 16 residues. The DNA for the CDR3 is TGTGCCAGCAGCAAAAACGGTGGCGACAGGGGGACTGGCTACACCTTC. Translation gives CASSKNGGDRGTGYTF.

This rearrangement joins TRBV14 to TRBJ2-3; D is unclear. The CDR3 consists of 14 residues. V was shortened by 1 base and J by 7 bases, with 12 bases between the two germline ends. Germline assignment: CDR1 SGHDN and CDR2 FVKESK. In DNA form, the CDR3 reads TGTGCCAGCAGCCAAGTCTCACCACAAAATACGCAGTATTTT. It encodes CASSQVSPQNTQYF. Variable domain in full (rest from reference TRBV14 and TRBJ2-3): EAGVTQFPSHSVIEKGQTVTLRCDPISGHDNLYWYRRVMGKEIKFLLHFVKESKQDESGMPNNRFLAERTGGTYSTLKVQPAELEDSGVYFCASSQVSPQNTQYFGPGTRLTVL.

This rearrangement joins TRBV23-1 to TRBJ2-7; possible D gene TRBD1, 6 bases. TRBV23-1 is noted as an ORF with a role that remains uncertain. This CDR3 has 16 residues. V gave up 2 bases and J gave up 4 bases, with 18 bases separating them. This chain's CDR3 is CASSQDPGRGSYEQYF. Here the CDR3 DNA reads TGCGCCAGCAGTCAAGATCCGGGCAGGGGAAGTTACGAGCAGTACTTC.

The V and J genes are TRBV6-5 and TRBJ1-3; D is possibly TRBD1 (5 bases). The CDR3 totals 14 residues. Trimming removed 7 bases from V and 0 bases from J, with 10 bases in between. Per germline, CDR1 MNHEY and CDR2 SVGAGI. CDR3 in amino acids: CASIRQFSGNTIYF. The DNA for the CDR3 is TGTGCCAGCATCCGACAGTTCTCTGGAAACACCATATATTTT.

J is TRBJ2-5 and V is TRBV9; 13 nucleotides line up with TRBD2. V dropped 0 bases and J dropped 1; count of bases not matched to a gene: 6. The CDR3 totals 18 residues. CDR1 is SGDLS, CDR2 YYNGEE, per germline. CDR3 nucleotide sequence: TGTGCCAGCAGCGTAGGGACTAGCGGGAGTTGGATCCAAGAGACCCAGTACTTC. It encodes CASSVGTSGSWIQETQYF.

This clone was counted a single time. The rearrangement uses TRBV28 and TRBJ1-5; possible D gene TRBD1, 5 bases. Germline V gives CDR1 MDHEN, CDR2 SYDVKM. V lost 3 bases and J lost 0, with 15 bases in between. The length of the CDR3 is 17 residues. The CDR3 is CASSFGGASNSNQPQHF. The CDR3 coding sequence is TGTGCCAGCAGTTTCGGAGGGGCAAGCAATAGCAATCAGCCCCAGCATTTT.

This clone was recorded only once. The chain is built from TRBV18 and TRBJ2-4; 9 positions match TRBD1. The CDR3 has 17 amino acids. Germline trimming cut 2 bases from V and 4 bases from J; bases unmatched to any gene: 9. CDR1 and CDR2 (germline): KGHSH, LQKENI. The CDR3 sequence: CASSPWVGQGLKNIQYF. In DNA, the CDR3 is TGTGCCAGCTCACCATGGGTGGGACAGGGTCTGAAAAACATTCAGTACTTC.

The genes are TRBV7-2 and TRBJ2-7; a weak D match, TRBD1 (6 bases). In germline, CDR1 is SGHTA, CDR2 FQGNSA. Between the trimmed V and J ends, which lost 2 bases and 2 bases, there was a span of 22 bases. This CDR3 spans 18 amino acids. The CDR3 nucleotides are TGTGCCAGCAGCTTAAAAAGGGGAAGGGGGACGGCCCCCTACGAGCAGTACTTC. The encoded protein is CASSLKRGRGTAPYEQYF.

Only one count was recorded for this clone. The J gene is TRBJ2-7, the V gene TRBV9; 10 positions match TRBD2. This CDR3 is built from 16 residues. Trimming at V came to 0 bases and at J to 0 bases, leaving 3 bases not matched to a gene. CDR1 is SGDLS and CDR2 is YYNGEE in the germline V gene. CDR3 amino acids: CASSVDPSGSSYEQYF. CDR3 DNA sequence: TGTGCCAGCAGCGTAGATCCTAGCGGGAGCTCCTACGAGCAGTACTTC.

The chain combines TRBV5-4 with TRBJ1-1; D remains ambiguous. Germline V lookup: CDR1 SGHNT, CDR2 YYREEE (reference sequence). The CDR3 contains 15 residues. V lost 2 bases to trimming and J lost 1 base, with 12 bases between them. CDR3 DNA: TGTGCCAGCAGCTTCTCGGCAGGTGGGAACACTGAAGCTTTCTTT. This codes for CASSFSAGGNTEAFF.

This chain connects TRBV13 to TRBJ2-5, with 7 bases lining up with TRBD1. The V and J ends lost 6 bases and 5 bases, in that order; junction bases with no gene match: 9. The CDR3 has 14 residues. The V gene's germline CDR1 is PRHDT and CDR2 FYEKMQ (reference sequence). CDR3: CASSTTRGRETQYF. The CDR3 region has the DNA TGTGCCAGCAGTACTACGAGGGGGCGGGAGACCCAGTACTTC.

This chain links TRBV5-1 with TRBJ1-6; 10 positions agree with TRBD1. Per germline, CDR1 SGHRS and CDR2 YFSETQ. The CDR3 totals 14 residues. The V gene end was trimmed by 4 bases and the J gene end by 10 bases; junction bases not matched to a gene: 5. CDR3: CASSPSGQGSPLHF. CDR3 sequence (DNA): TGCGCCAGCAGCCCCTCGGGACAGGGGTCACCCCTCCACTTT.

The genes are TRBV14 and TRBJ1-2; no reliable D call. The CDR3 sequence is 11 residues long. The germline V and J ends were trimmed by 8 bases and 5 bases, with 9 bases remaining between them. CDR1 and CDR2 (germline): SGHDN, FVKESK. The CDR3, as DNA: TGTGCCAGCGCTAGTTGGTATGGCTACACCTTC. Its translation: CASASWYGYTF.

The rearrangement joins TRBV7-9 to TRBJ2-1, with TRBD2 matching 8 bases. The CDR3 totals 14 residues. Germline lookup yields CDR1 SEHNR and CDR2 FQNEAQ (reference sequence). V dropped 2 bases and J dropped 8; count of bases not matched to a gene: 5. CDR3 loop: CASSLLGLGDEQFF. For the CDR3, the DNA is TGTGCCAGCAGCTTATTGGGACTAGGGGATGAGCAGTTCTTC.

CDR3 sequence reads: CASSYAGEGYGYTF. In nucleotides, the CDR3 is TGTGCCAGCAGTTACGCAGGGGAGGGCTATGGCTACACCTTC. This chain links TRBV6-2 or TRBV6-3 with TRBJ1-2, with D maybe TRBD1 (6 bases). Trimming left V 2 bases short and J 4 bases short, with 11 bases between. The V gene's germline CDR1 is MNHEY and CDR2 SVGEGT. This CDR3 region has 14 residues.

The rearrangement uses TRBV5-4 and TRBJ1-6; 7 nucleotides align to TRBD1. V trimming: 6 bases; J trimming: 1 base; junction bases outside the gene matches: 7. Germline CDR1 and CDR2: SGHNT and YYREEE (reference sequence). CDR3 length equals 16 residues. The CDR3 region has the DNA TGTGCCAGCAACATAAACAGGGGTTCCTATAATTCACCCCTCCACTTT. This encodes CASNINRGSYNSPLHF.

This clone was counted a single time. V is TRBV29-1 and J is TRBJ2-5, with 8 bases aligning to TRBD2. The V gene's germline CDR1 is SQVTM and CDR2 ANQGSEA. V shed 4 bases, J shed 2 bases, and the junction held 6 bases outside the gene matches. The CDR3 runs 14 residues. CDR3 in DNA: TGCAGCGTTGTACTAGCGGTTCGTCAAGAGACCCAGTACTTC. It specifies CSVVLAVRQETQYF.

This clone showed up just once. CDR3 loop: CASSLELAEDTQYF. The CDR3 coding sequence is TGCGCCAGCAGCTTGGAACTAGCAGAGGATACGCAGTATTTT. The chain carries TRBV5-1 and TRBJ2-3; D possibly corresponds to TRBD2 (6 bases). V dropped 0 bases and J dropped 6 bases, with 11 bases sitting between them. This CDR3 has 14 amino acids. Germline V gene lookup returns CDR1 SGHRS and CDR2 YFSETQ.

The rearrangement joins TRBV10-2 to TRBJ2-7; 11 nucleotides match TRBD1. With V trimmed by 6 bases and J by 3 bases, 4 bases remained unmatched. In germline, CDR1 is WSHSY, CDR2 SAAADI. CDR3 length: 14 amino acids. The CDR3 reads CASSGQGAYYEQYF. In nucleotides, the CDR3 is TGCGCCAGCAGCGGACAGGGGGCGTACTACGAGCAGTACTTC.

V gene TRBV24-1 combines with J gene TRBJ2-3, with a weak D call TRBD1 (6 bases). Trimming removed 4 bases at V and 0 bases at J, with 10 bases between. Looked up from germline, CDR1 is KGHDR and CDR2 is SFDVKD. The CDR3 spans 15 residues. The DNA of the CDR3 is TGTGCCACCAGTGACCCAGGGGAAAGCACAGATACGCAGTATTTT. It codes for CATSDPGESTDTQYF.

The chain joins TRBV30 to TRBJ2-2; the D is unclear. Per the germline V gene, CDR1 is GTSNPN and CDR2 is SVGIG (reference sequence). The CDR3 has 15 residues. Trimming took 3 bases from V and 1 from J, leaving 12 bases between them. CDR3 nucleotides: TGTGCCTGGAGATCCGTGGCCCTGAACACCGGGGAGCTGTTTTTT. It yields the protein CAWRSVALNTGELFF.